This T cell receptor beta chain was obtained from a study of neurological immune-mediated disorders. General study points: Whereas HTLV-1-associated myelopathy showed the most TCR clonal expansion, multiple sclerosis showed the least, with levels below those of healthy controls.

This clonotype was recorded many times. Its antigen remains unknown. The CDR3 is 13 amino acids. In germline, CDR1 is LNHNV, CDR2 YYDKDF (reference sequence). V was cut by 2 bases and J by 5 bases, with 7 bases left in between. TCRdb reanalysed the 5' RACE reads using MiXCR and keeps one entry per CDR3 protein. The sample has around 15,000 distinct CDR3 sequences; 3.5% are singletons. What was sequenced was CD8+ T cells from blood. This receptor was identified in a woman aged 40-49 years in good health. The V gene is TRBV15, the J gene TRBJ2-1; unclear D gene. CDR3 in amino acids: CATSRMGNNEQFF. DNA of the CDR3: TGTGCCACCAGCAGAATGGGGAACAATGAGCAGTTCTTC.